This entry is about one T cell receptor beta chain. Other DNA sequences in the same sample also yield this CDR3. V was pared by 5 bases and J by 1 base, with 8 bases between. The germline CDR1 and CDR2 sequences are SNHLY and FYNNEI. The CDR3 runs 13 residues. This specimen comes from a study of blood T cell repertoires in COVID-19. The wider study: The United States, Italy and Spain provided the acute and convalescent COVID-19 samples.

Source study methods: The assay estimated nucleated cells by amplifying reference gene primers. Libraries were prepared by immunoSEQ multiplex PCR; TCRdb keeps only in-frame clonotypes and omits some of them. The V and J calls and clone size come from that table; D and trimming were worked out from the DNA. The sample lists about 33,000 clones; more than 85% were seen once. The chain is built from TRBV2 and TRBJ1-1; D gene unclear. Sequencing input: peripheral blood. The TCR originated in an elderly woman with active or convalescent COVID-19. CDR3 coding DNA: TGTGCCAGCAGTCGAGATAGGAACACTGAAGCTTTCTTT. Translation gives CASSRDRNTEAFF. The complete variable domain, with remaining parts taken from reference TRBV2 and TRBJ1-1, reads EPEVTQTPSHQVTQMGQEVILRCVPISNHLYFYWYRQILGQKVEFLVSFYNNEISEKSEIFDDQFSVERPDGSNFTLKIRSTKLEDSAMYFCASSRDRNTEAFFGQGTRLTVV.